The 27 T cell receptor beta chains listed next were all sequenced from one sample in a study of low-dose radiotherapy and immunotherapy resistance in tumors. Priming of first-strand cDNA relied on TRAV- and TRBV-specific primers (covering alpha and beta chains). For amplifying TCRs, the PCR ran for around 20 cycles with Phusion, which was used together with a constant-region primer and the adapter on the V primers. TCRdb itself ran the reads through MiXCR, one entry per CDR3 protein. The sample yields roughly 76,000 distinct CDR3 sequences, under 20% seen once. Time point given: before trial treatment. Specimen: PBMCs, collected before treatment. These TCRs come from a male donor with prostate cancer.

In its sample, this clonotype was seen many times. The chain is built from TRBV5-6 and TRBJ2-3, with no clear D. V lost 2 bases and J lost 1, with 20 bases in between. The CDR3 extends over 18 amino acids. The V gene's germline CDR1 is SGHDT and CDR2 YYEEEE. The CDR3 region has the DNA TGTGCCAGCAGCTTCCGCGTTTTATCCACTGGAGGCACAGATACGCAGTATTTT. Its protein product is CASSFRVLSTGGTDTQYF.

This clonotype was recorded at least ten times. The V call is TRBV20-1, the J call TRBJ2-1; TRBD2 is a possible D gene (6 bases). V was trimmed by 0 bases and J by 3 bases, leaving 12 bases between them. This CDR3 has 15 amino acids. Germline CDR1 is DFQATT and CDR2 is SNEGSKA (reference sequence). This CDR3 is CSARDFSGVYNEQFF. CDR3 DNA sequence: TGCAGTGCTAGAGACTTTAGCGGAGTCTACAATGAGCAGTTCTTC.

This clonotype came up many times. V gene TRBV30 combines with J gene TRBJ2-1, with D perhaps TRBD2 (6 bases). The CDR3 length is 14 residues. The V gene's germline CDR1 is GTSNPN and CDR2 SVGIG (reference sequence). Trimming removed 5 bases at V and 0 bases at J, with 11 bases between. The CDR3 region is CAWGGWSSYNEQFF. In DNA form, the CDR3 reads TGTGCCTGGGGGGGGTGGAGCTCCTACAATGAGCAGTTCTTC. Full variable domain (rest looked up from reference TRBV30 and TRBJ2-1): SQTIHQWPATLVQPVGSPLSLECTVEGTSNPNLYWYRQAAGRGLQLLFYSVGIGQISSEVPQNLSASRPQDRQFILSSKKLLLSDSGFYLCAWGGWSSYNEQFFGPGTRLTVL.

This clonotype was seen a handful of times. The V call is TRBV29-1, the J call TRBJ1-2, with 7 bases that match TRBD1. The CDR3 extends over 14 amino acids. Germline V lookup: CDR1 SQVTM, CDR2 ANQGSEA. V gave up 3 bases and J gave up 4 bases; unmatched junction bases: 8. CDR3 sequence reads: CSVDRQGSGYGYTF. The CDR3 DNA is TGCAGCGTTGACCGACAGGGCTCCGGCTATGGCTACACCTTC.

Many counts were recorded for this clonotype. This sequence joins TRBV5-6 and TRBJ2-5; 7 nucleotides line up with TRBD1. CDR1 and CDR2 (germline): SGHDT, YYEEEE. The CDR3 has 16 amino acids. The V gene end was trimmed by 1 base and the J gene end by 2 bases; junction bases not matched to a gene: 8. CDR3 region: CASSLTPTGQQETQYF. In DNA, the CDR3 is TGTGCCAGCAGCTTGACTCCGACAGGGCAGCAAGAGACCCAGTACTTC.

CDR3 DNA: TGTGCCAGCAGTATCCGCGGATACAGGGTGAACACAGATACGCAGTATTTT. Protein product: CASSIRGYRVNTDTQYF. This chain links TRBV28 with TRBJ2-3; TRBD1 is a possible D gene (6 bases). V lost 5 bases and J 2 bases, leaving 20 bases between the germline ends. Germline CDR1 and CDR2: MDHEN and SYDVKM. This CDR3 has 17 residues.

This clonotype was counted ten times or more. The chain links TRBV29-1 to TRBJ2-5; D possibly matches TRBD1 or TRBD2 (5 bases each). Germline V CDR1 and CDR2: SQVTM, ANQGSEA. V lost 5 bases to trimming and J lost 2 bases, with 9 bases between them. The CDR3 totals 12 residues. CDR3 loop: CSVRDGQETQYF. The CDR3 DNA follows: TGCAGCGTTAGGGACGGACAAGAGACCCAGTACTTC.

The table lists this clonotype with many counts. The rearrangement uses TRBV20-1 and TRBJ1-3; D not certain. Trimming removed 6 bases from V and 2 bases from J, with 11 bases in between. From germline, CDR1 is DFQATT and CDR2 SNEGSKA (reference sequence). The CDR3 has 13 residues. CDR3 protein: CSALTNTGNTIYF. CDR3 in DNA: TGCAGTGCACTTACAAATACTGGAAACACCATATATTTT.

This clonotype was observed a handful of times. A far larger clone is one nucleotide away, so this likely arose from a read error. V and J are TRBV28 and TRBJ2-4; D remains unclear. The CDR3 is made up of 17 amino acids. Germline CDR1 and CDR2: MDHEN and SYDVKM. The germline V and J ends were trimmed by 5 bases and 13 bases, with 30 bases remaining between them. The CDR3 protein is CASSAMFAESSYNEQYF. The CDR3, as DNA: TGTGCCAGCAGTGCCATGTTTGCGGAAAGCTCCTACAATGAGCAGTACTTC. The whole variable domain, remainder taken from reference TRBV28 and TRBJ2-4, is DVKVTQSSRYLVKRTGEKVFLECVQDMDHENMFWYRQDPGLGLRLIYFSYDVKMKEKGDIPEGYSVSREKKERFSLILESASTNQTSMYLCASSAMFAESSYNEQYFGAGTRLSVL.

This clonotype was detected many times. The chain recombines TRBV11-2 with TRBJ2-3; possible D gene TRBD2, 5 bases. Trimming cost V 4 bases and J 12 bases, with 20 bases left between them. The CDR3 sequence is 14 residues long. Germline values: CDR1 SGHAT, CDR2 FQNNGV. The chain's CDR3 is CASSSVRVSAIQYF. The CDR3 bases are TGTGCCAGCAGCTCTGTGCGGGTTAGCGCCATCCAGTATTTT.

This clonotype has just one count. This rearrangement joins TRBV28 to TRBJ2-7; 8 bases are shared with TRBD2. The length of the CDR3 is 14 residues. V dropped 5 bases and J dropped 2; count of bases not matched to a gene: 5. The germline CDR1 and CDR2 sequences are MDHEN and SYDVKM. The CDR3, as DNA: TGTGCCAGCAGTCAACCGGGACTAGCCTACGAGCAGTACTTC. This codes for CASSQPGLAYEQYF.

This clonotype was seen repeatedly, ten times or more. This sequence joins TRBV20-1 and TRBJ2-3; D gene unclear. This CDR3 contains 13 residues. Trimming removed 3 bases from V and 0 bases from J, with 7 bases in between. From germline, CDR1 is DFQATT and CDR2 SNEGSKA (reference sequence). The CDR3 coding sequence is TGCAGTGCTAGTCGTGTGAGCACAGATACGCAGTATTTT. This sequence encodes CSASRVSTDTQYF.

This clonotype showed up just a few times. The chain uses TRBV7-6 and TRBJ2-3, with TRBD2 matching over 9 bases. The CDR3 has 17 amino acids. Germline V gives CDR1 SGHVS, CDR2 FNYEAQ. Germline trimming cut 2 bases from V and 0 bases from J; bases unmatched to any gene: 6. CDR3 loop: CASSLSASGISTDTQYF. Here the CDR3 DNA reads TGTGCCAGCAGCTTATCGGCTAGCGGGATCAGCACAGATACGCAGTATTTT.

In this sample, this clonotype turned up many times. The chain carries TRBV3-1 and TRBJ2-1; D gene unclear. Per the germline V gene, CDR1 is LGHDT and CDR2 is YNNKEL (reference sequence). With 2 bases removed from V and 8 bases from J, the gap between germline ends came to 10 bases. The CDR3 spans 13 residues. The CDR3 is CASSQLGEYEQFF. CDR3 DNA sequence: TGTGCCAGCAGCCAACTAGGAGAGTATGAGCAGTTCTTC.

This clonotype was found many times. V usage is TRBV7-6 and J usage is TRBJ2-1; 9 bases match TRBD2. Germline assignment: CDR1 SGHVS and CDR2 FNYEAQ. The CDR3 loop spans 15 amino acids. The V segment lost 4 bases and the J segment 10 bases; nucleotides outside the gene matches: 11. The CDR3: CASSSPTSGVREQFF. CDR3 in DNA: TGTGCCAGCAGCTCCCCGACTAGCGGTGTACGCGAGCAGTTCTTC.

This clonotype was observed many times. J is TRBJ1-2 and V is TRBV28; no clear D gene. Germline assignment: CDR1 MDHEN and CDR2 SYDVKM. V was trimmed by 2 bases and J by 8 bases, leaving 12 bases between them. CDR3 length: 13 amino acids. The CDR3 sequence is CASSLRSAQGYTF. CDR3 nucleotides: TGTGCCAGCAGTTTACGGTCAGCCCAGGGCTACACCTTC.

This clonotype has at least ten counts. This chain links TRBV19 with TRBJ1-2; 9 bases fit TRBD1. CDR3 size: 15 residues. Unmatched junction bases numbered 5, after V lost 2 bases and J lost 4 bases. The germline gives CDR1 LNHDA, CDR2 SQIVND (reference sequence). The CDR3 region has the DNA TGTGCCAGTAGTATATGGCGGGACAGGGTCTATGGCTACACCTTC. It is translated as CASSIWRDRVYGYTF.

This clonotype was counted a few times. The chain couples TRBV6-1 to TRBJ2-6; D gene unclear. There are 14 residues in the CDR3. Germline-derived CDR1 and CDR2 are MNHNS and SASEGT. V was cut by 2 bases and J by 2 bases, with 4 bases left in between. CDR3 in amino acids: CASSEIAGANVLTF. In nucleotides, the CDR3 is TGTGCCAGCAGTGAAATTGCTGGGGCCAACGTCCTGACTTTC.

This chain links TRBV11-2 with TRBJ2-1; D is unresolved. The CDR3 is 15 residues long. Germline V gene sequence: CDR1 SGHAT, CDR2 FQNNGV. Deletions cut 1 base from V and 0 bases from J, with 7 bases between. This CDR3 reads CASSLAPSSYNEQFF. CDR3 bases: TGTGCCAGCAGCTTAGCTCCAAGCTCCTACAATGAGCAGTTCTTC.

This clonotype has at least ten counts. CDR3 region: CASREGAPGGEQFF. In DNA, the CDR3 is TGCGCCAGTCGCGAGGGAGCCCCGGGTGGCGAGCAGTTCTTC. This sequence joins TRBV5-1 and TRBJ2-1; D is possibly TRBD2 (5 bases). This CDR3 has 14 residues. CDR1 and CDR2 from the germline V gene are SGHRS and YFSETQ. The V gene lost 8 bases and the J gene lost 10 bases, with 22 bases spanning the gap.

This clonotype came up many times. The chain combines TRBV10-3 with TRBJ2-7; 10 positions agree with TRBD2. In germline, CDR1 is ENHRY, CDR2 SYGVKD. V was clipped by 10 bases and J by 4 bases; unmatched bases: 10. The CDR3 consists of 14 residues. DNA of the CDR3: TGTGCCACCCGTAGCGGGGGGCGGGAGTACGAGCAGTACTTC. It encodes CATRSGGREYEQYF.

In the case of this clonotype: Only one base separates this from a far larger clonotype, so it likely reflects a read error. V gene TRBV24-1 combines with J gene TRBJ1-2; D remains unclear. The V end lost 12 bases, the J end lost 7 bases, and 14 bases lay between the germline ends. Germline lookup yields CDR1 KGHDR and CDR2 SFDVKD. The CDR3 spans 11 residues. In nucleotides, the CDR3 is TGTGCCGGCAAAATCGCACGTGGCTACACCTTC. It yields the protein CAGKIARGYTF.

This clonotype has ten or more counts. The rearrangement joins TRBV11-3 to TRBJ1-4; TRBD1 is a possible D gene (5 bases). CDR1 SGHNT and CDR2 YENEEA come from the germline V gene. The V and J ends lost 4 bases and 4 bases respectively, with 22 bases between them. The CDR3 has 18 amino acids. CDR3 DNA sequence: TGTGCCAGCAGCTGCGCTCAAAAGGGACCGGACCGTAATGAAAAACTGTTTTTT. Translated: CASSCAQKGPDRNEKLFF.

This clonotype was detected only a few times. A read error is likely here: a far larger clone is one base away. The rearrangement links TRBV6-2 or TRBV6-3 to TRBJ2-5; TRBD1 matches 12 bases. The J call may be mistaken, given a closer DNA end match to TRBJ2-7. Germline CDR1 is MNHEY and CDR2 is SVGEGT. The CDR3 has 15 residues. Here the CDR3 reads CASSLPGQGAHEQYF. CDR3 coding DNA: TGTGCCAGCAGTTTACCGGGACAGGGGGCGCACGAGCAGTACTTC.

This clonotype was seen a few times. The J gene is TRBJ2-1, the V gene TRBV4-2, with 7 bases matching TRBD1. J gave up 9 bases and V 3 bases, and 8 bases lay outside the gene matches. Per germline, CDR1 LGHNA and CDR2 YNFKEQ. The CDR3 is 14 residues long. CDR3 residues: CASSQGTVYPEQFF. In DNA, the CDR3 is TGTGCCAGCAGCCAGGGGACAGTTTATCCTGAGCAGTTCTTC.

V usage is TRBV21-1 and J usage is TRBJ2-4; TRBD1 reflects the table's D call only, with no check against the DNA. TRBV21-1 is given as a pseudogene. The CDR3 spans 11 residues. The CDR3 loop is CASNGGGIQYF. The CDR3 nucleotides are TGTGCCAGCAATGGGGGGGGCATTCAGTACTTC.

The J gene is TRBJ2-3, the V gene TRBV13; tentative D call: TRBD1 (6 bases). V gave up 1 base and J gave up 4 bases, with 9 bases separating them. This CDR3 spans 14 amino acids. Germline V gene lookup returns CDR1 PRHDT and CDR2 FYEKMQ (reference sequence). The CDR3, as DNA: TGTGCCAGCAGCTTAGTACAGGGTTCAGATACGCAGTATTTT. Its translation is CASSLVQGSDTQYF.